A single sample gave rise to the 25 T cell receptor beta chains below, sequenced in a study of neurological immune-mediated disorders. Via MiXCR, TCRdb re-called the 5' RACE reads, giving one row per CDR3 protein. Here the sample spans about 59,000 distinct CDR3 sequences, about 3.7% being singletons. The sample was PBMCs. The receptors were sampled from a woman between 45 and 65 years old with multiple sclerosis.

In this sample, this clonotype turned up many times. The rearrangement joins TRBV7-9 to TRBJ1-5, with no clear D. Trimming removed 2 bases from V and 6 bases from J, with 8 bases in between. This CDR3 contains 13 residues. The germline V gene has CDR1 SEHNR and CDR2 FQNEAQ (reference sequence). In DNA, the CDR3 is TGTGCCAGCAGCTTAACAGAGGGTCAGCCCCAGCATTTT. Its protein is CASSLTEGQPQHF.

In this sample, this clonotype turned up a few times. This chain uses TRBV9 with TRBJ1-2; 7 bases map to TRBD1. Germline lookup yields CDR1 SGDLS and CDR2 YYNGEE. The CDR3 loop spans 15 amino acids. V shed 1 base and J 4 bases; nucleotides not matched to a gene: 7. CDR3 DNA: TGTGCCAGCAGCGTAACGGACAGGCCTTCCTATGGCTACACCTTC. Amino acids: CASSVTDRPSYGYTF.

This clonotype was observed at least ten times. CDR3 nucleotides: TGTGCCAGCAGCCGGTCGACTAGCGGGGGCGGAGGAGAGACCCAGTACTTC. Encoded protein: CASSRSTSGGGGETQYF. V is TRBV7-2 and J is TRBJ2-5, with 12 bases aligning to TRBD2. The CDR3 covers 17 residues. Trimming cost V 5 bases and J 4 bases; bases outside gene matches: 11. Looked up from germline, CDR1 is SGHTA and CDR2 is FQGNSA.

The rearrangement joins TRBV5-1 to TRBJ2-1, with TRBD2 identical over 10 bases. With V trimmed by 3 bases and J by 8 bases, 8 bases remained unmatched. CDR3 length equals 15 residues. The germline CDR1 and CDR2 sequences are SGHRS and YFSETQ. The CDR3 region has the DNA TGCGCCAGCAGCTGGGGCAGCGGGAGGGTCGATGAGCAGTTCTTC. Translating gives CASSWGSGRVDEQFF.

At least ten counts were recorded for this clonotype. The chain carries TRBV18 and TRBJ2-7; TRBD2 aligns across 11 bases. Germline lookup yields CDR1 KGHSH and CDR2 LQKENI. V gave up 3 bases and J gave up 9 bases; unmatched junction bases: 4. The CDR3 totals 13 residues. The CDR3 here is CASSPPGLAVQYF. The CDR3 DNA reads TGTGCCAGCTCACCCCCGGGACTAGCGGTGCAGTACTTC. The entire variable domain, with the rest obtained from reference TRBV18 and TRBJ2-7, is as follows: NAGVMQNPRHLVRRRGQEARLRCSPMKGHSHVYWYRQLPEEGLKFMVYLQKENIIDESGMPKERFSAEFPKEGPSILRIQQVVRGDSAAYFCASSPPGLAVQYFGPGTRLTVT.

This clonotype has at least ten counts. V gene TRBV27 combines with J gene TRBJ2-7, with D possibly matching TRBD2 (6 bases). The CDR3 is 14 amino acids. CDR1 is MNHEY, CDR2 SMNVEV, per germline (reference sequence). V gave up 0 bases and J gave up 4 bases, with 10 bases separating them. DNA of the CDR3: TGTGCCAGCAGTTTATCGGGACTTACTTACGAGCAGTACTTC. Residues: CASSLSGLTYEQYF.

This clonotype has at least ten counts. The chain couples TRBV20-1 to TRBJ2-3; TRBD2 matches 10 bases. The junction had 9 bases not matched to a gene; V was cut back by 3 bases and J by 6 bases. The V gene's germline CDR1 is DFQATT and CDR2 SNEGSKA (reference sequence). CDR3 length: 15 residues. The CDR3 reads CSASHLAGVPDTQYF. In DNA form, the CDR3 reads TGCAGTGCTAGTCACCTAGCGGGAGTGCCCGATACGCAGTATTTT.

This clonotype has ten or more counts. The chain couples TRBV5-1 to TRBJ2-1; perhaps TRBD2 as D (6 bases). The CDR3 length is 17 residues. Germline V gives CDR1 SGHRS, CDR2 YFSETQ. Trimming shortened V by 1 base and J by 4 bases, and 18 bases separated the two germline ends. CDR3 sequence (DNA): TGCGCCAGCAGCTTGAGGGTGATAGCGGAGGCTTACAATGAGCAGTTCTTC. This sequence encodes CASSLRVIAEAYNEQFF.

This clonotype was recorded many times. The chain uses TRBV20-1 and TRBJ2-2, with 12 positions matching TRBD1. V lost 1 base and J lost 8; bases outside the gene matches: 2. Germline V gene data show CDR1 as DFQATT and CDR2 as SNEGSKA (reference sequence). There are 14 residues in the CDR3. CDR3: CSARGDRGRGELFF. CDR3 coding DNA: TGCAGTGCTAGAGGGGACAGGGGGCGAGGGGAGCTGTTTTTT.

This clonotype was counted ten times or more. The V and J genes are TRBV7-9 and TRBJ1-4; 7 bases align to TRBD1. Germline values: CDR1 SEHNR, CDR2 FQNEAQ (reference sequence). CDR3 length: 14 residues. Trimming removed 3 bases from V and 5 bases from J; junction bases left unmatched: 3. CDR3 DNA: TGTGCCAGCAGCTTGGGGACAGTCAATGAAAAACTGTTTTTT. Its translation is CASSLGTVNEKLFF.

The chain recombines TRBV7-2 with TRBJ2-3; D perhaps matches TRBD2 (5 bases). The V end lost 5 bases, the J end lost 4 bases, and 16 bases lay between the germline ends. CDR3 length equals 15 residues. In germline, CDR1 is SGHTA, CDR2 FQGNSA. The CDR3 nucleotides read TGTGCCAGCAGCCGTTATAATAGCGCGCCAGATACGCAGTATTTT. Translation gives CASSRYNSAPDTQYF. The entire variable domain, with the rest obtained from reference TRBV7-2 and TRBJ2-3, is as follows: GAGVSQSPSNKVTEKGKDVELRCDPISGHTALYWYRQSLGQGLEFLIYFQGNSAPDKSGLPSDRFSAERTGGSVSTLTIQRTQQEDSAVYLCASSRYNSAPDTQYFGPGTRLTVL.

This clonotype was seen at least ten times. This chain links TRBV6-5 with TRBJ2-7; tentatively, D is TRBD1 (6 bases). CDR3 size: 14 residues. The V end lost 7 bases, the J end lost 7 bases, and 20 bases lay between the germline ends. Germline CDR1 MNHEY, CDR2 SVGAGI. CDR3 in DNA: TGTGCCAGCAAGCCGGGACAAGGCCCTGCTGAGCAGTACTTC. Translation: CASKPGQGPAEQYF.

This clonotype was seen ten or more times. The chain links TRBV4-3 to TRBJ1-2, with 7 bases aligning to TRBD1. The CDR3 consists of 16 residues. The germline CDR1 and CDR2 sequences are LGHNA and YSLEER. Trimming removed 4 bases from V and 8 bases from J; junction bases left unmatched: 16. CDR3 in DNA: TGCGCCAGCAGCCGAGAGGGATCGAACAGGGGCCGCGGCTACACCTTC. Its translation is CASSREGSNRGRGYTF.

This clonotype was observed at least ten times. The rearrangement joins TRBV2 to TRBJ1-5; D might be TRBD1 (5 bases). The V and J ends lost 3 bases and 7 bases respectively, with 13 bases between them. Per germline, CDR1 SNHLY and CDR2 FYNNEI. This CDR3 has 14 amino acids. This CDR3 reads CASSDLRGVQPQHF. CDR3 DNA: TGTGCCAGCAGTGATTTAAGGGGAGTACAGCCCCAGCATTTT.

A word on this clonotype: At one end, the junction sequence differs from germline, possibly due to a read error. The CDR3 protein is CTSTLTPTVNTEAFF. The CDR3 DNA reads TGTACCAGCACCCTAACCCCTACGGTGAACACTGAAGCTTTCTTT. This chain links TRBV27 with TRBJ1-1; D not resolved. Germline values: CDR1 MNHEY, CDR2 SMNVEV (reference sequence). This CDR3 has 15 amino acids.

Many counts were recorded for this clonotype. V and J are TRBV14 and TRBJ2-1; no clear D. This CDR3 region has 13 residues. V lost 3 bases and J lost 3, with 6 bases in between. Looked up from germline, CDR1 is SGHDN and CDR2 is FVKESK. The CDR3: CASSHTYYNEQFF. Here the CDR3 DNA reads TGTGCCAGCAGCCACACATACTACAATGAGCAGTTCTTC.

In this sample, this clonotype turned up many times. The genes are TRBV7-9 and TRBJ2-7; unclear D gene. The CDR3 consists of 11 residues. The V end was cut by 2 bases, the J end by 4 bases, with 3 bases between. Germline V gene sequence: CDR1 SEHNR, CDR2 FQNEAQ (reference sequence). CDR3 bases: TGTGCCAGCAGCTTACTATACGAGCAGTACTTC. Protein: CASSLLYEQYF.

The sample holds many counts of this clonotype. The rearrangement joins TRBV20-1 to TRBJ2-1; D unresolved. Trimming removed 0 bases from V and 5 bases from J, with 11 bases in between. The CDR3 loop spans 14 amino acids. Germline CDR1 and CDR2: DFQATT and SNEGSKA (reference sequence). CDR3 sequence (DNA): TGCAGTGCTAGAGATTTAGGACGGCACAATGAGCAGTTCTTC. Its translation is CSARDLGRHNEQFF.

Comments on this clonotype: A much larger clone lies a single base off, so this may be a read error. Because the CDR3 is missing its conserved closing phenylalanine or tryptophan, this is likely a read error. The chain couples TRBV20-1 to TRBJ1-2, with D perhaps TRBD1 (5 bases). The CDR3 is 10 residues long. Germline CDR1 is DFQATT and CDR2 is SNEGSKA (reference sequence). The V and J ends lost 5 bases and 8 bases respectively, with 9 bases between them. CDR3 in DNA: TGCAGTGCTCCCGGGGGAGGCTACACCTTA. Its protein is CSAPGGGYTL.

This clonotype was recorded at least ten times. V usage is TRBV6-5 and J usage is TRBJ2-2; 12 nucleotides align to TRBD2. V shed 2 bases and J 3 bases; nucleotides not matched to a gene: 4. From germline, CDR1 is MNHEY and CDR2 SVGAGI. The CDR3 consists of 17 residues. CDR3 sequence: CASSYPRLAGDTGELFF. CDR3 coding DNA: TGTGCCAGCAGTTACCCCCGACTAGCGGGAGACACCGGGGAGCTGTTTTTT.

The genes are TRBV18 and TRBJ2-7, with D possibly matching TRBD1 (6 bases). The CDR3 sequence is 14 residues long. Between the trimmed V and J ends, which lost 3 bases and 5 bases, there was a span of 14 bases. CDR1 and CDR2 (germline): KGHSH, LQKENI. The CDR3 DNA follows: TGTGCCAGCTCACCGGGACATGGCGACCACGAGCAGTACTTC. Translating it yields CASSPGHGDHEQYF.

This clonotype was found many times. The chain joins TRBV20-1 to TRBJ2-3; no firm D call. Trimming took 4 bases from V and 0 from J, leaving 8 bases between them. CDR1 is DFQATT and CDR2 is SNEGSKA in the germline V gene (reference sequence). The CDR3 consists of 13 residues. CDR3 loop: CSATHTSTDTQYF. The CDR3 DNA follows: TGCAGTGCTACCCATACTAGCACAGATACGCAGTATTTT.

This clonotype was found many times. DNA of the CDR3: TGTGCCAGCTCACCGAGGCTAAACCCCTCCAATGAGCAGTTCTTC. Encoded protein: CASSPRLNPSNEQFF. V and J are TRBV18 and TRBJ2-1, with D uncertain. CDR3 length: 15 residues. Germline lookup yields CDR1 KGHSH and CDR2 LQKENI. V was shortened by 3 bases and J by 6 bases, with 15 bases between the two germline ends.

The table lists this clonotype with a few counts. This CDR3 is missing its conserved last phenylalanine or tryptophan, likely due to a read error. J is TRBJ2-6 and V is TRBV20-1; D uncertain. Trimming pared 6 bases from V and 1 base from J, leaving 7 bases between. Germline V lookup: CDR1 DFQATT, CDR2 SNEGSKA (reference sequence). CDR3 length equals 13 residues. The CDR3 region has the DNA TGCAGTGCCTTAAATTCTGGGGCCAACGTCCTGACTATC. This translates into CSALNSGANVLTI.

This clonotype was counted ten times or more. This sequence joins TRBV21-1 and TRBJ1-6. TRBV21-1 is a pseudogene segment. The CDR3 is made up of 17 amino acids. The CDR3 DNA follows: TGTGCCAGCATCTTACCGAGGGCGGATCATTATAATTCACCCCTCCACTTT. Residues: CASILPRADHYNSPLHF.